Listed below are T cell receptor beta chains from one sample, sequenced in a study of human thymus T cells. Sequencing was performed with immunoSEQ multiplex PCR; in TCRdb, only in-frame clones are kept and a portion is missing. The sample includes about 130,000 clones, around 94% of them seen just once. Material: thymus tissue. These receptor sequences come from a boy under three years old with a congenital heart defect but otherwise immunologically healthy. Each CDR3 is given with its conserved first and last residue. Fields, in order: CDR3 length, D gene, V gene, J gene, CDR3 DNA, CDR3 protein. D genes are given only for firm matches.

cdr3_length: 11; d_call: NA; v_call: TRBV20-1; j_call: TRBJ2-7; cdr3_nt: TGCAGTGCTAGACATGGGTACGAGCAGTACTTC; cdr3_aa: CSARHGYEQYF
cdr3_length: 16; d_call: TRBD2; v_call: TRBV11-3; j_call: TRBJ2-1; cdr3_nt: TGTGCCAGCAGCCCACCCCCCGCGGGGGGCCCCAGTGAGCAGTTCTTC; cdr3_aa: CASSPPPAGGPSEQFF
cdr3_length: 13; d_call: NA; v_call: TRBV2; j_call: TRBJ2-5; cdr3_nt: TGTGCCAGCCCCAAAGGGTTCCAAGAGACCCAGTACTTC; cdr3_aa: CASPKGFQETQYF
cdr3_length: 15; d_call: NA; v_call: TRBV28; j_call: TRBJ2-6; cdr3_nt: TGTGCCAGCAGGCGAACAGGGTCTGGGGCCAACGTCCTGACTTTC; cdr3_aa: CASRRTGSGANVLTF
cdr3_length: 13; d_call: TRBD2; v_call: TRBV30; j_call: TRBJ2-1; cdr3_nt: TGTGCCTGGAGTGTATCACACGCGGGGGGGCAGTTCTTC; cdr3_aa: CAWSVSHAGGQFF
cdr3_length: 14; d_call: TRBD1; v_call: TRBV6-6; j_call: TRBJ1-1; cdr3_nt: TGTGCCAGCATTAGGACAGGAAGGTGGCCTGAAGCTTTCTTT; cdr3_aa: CASIRTGRWPEAFF
cdr3_length: 15; d_call: TRBD2; v_call: TRBV28; j_call: TRBJ2-3; cdr3_nt: TGTGCCAGCAGAGCGAGCGGGGGGGTGGTGGATACGCAGTATTTT; cdr3_aa: CASRASGGVVDTQYF
cdr3_length: 13; d_call: NA; v_call: TRBV6-6; j_call: TRBJ1-4; cdr3_nt: TGTGCCAGCAGTTACTGGGCAGTTGAAAAACTGTTTTTT; cdr3_aa: CASSYWAVEKLFF
cdr3_length: 15; d_call: TRBD1; v_call: TRBV6-1; j_call: TRBJ1-5; cdr3_nt: TGTGCCAGCACTAAGGGACAGGGTACCAATCAGCCCCAGCATTTT; cdr3_aa: CASTKGQGTNQPQHF
cdr3_length: 15; d_call: TRBD1; v_call: TRBV10-1; j_call: TRBJ2-1; cdr3_nt: TGCGCCAGCAGTACAGGGGGCGGGCGGCACAATGAGCAGTTCTTC; cdr3_aa: CASSTGGGRHNEQFF
cdr3_length: 17; d_call: NA; v_call: TRBV4-2; j_call: TRBJ2-1; cdr3_nt: TGTGCCAGCAGCCAAGAGGACGGGGGCCCGCATCAGGGCAAGCAGTTCTTC; cdr3_aa: CASSQEDGGPHQGKQFF